These 24 T cell receptor beta chains were all obtained from the same sample, sequenced in a study of cytomegalovirus exposure and HLA in healthy donors. Use of 60 Vbeta and 13 Jbeta primers characterized the PCR. The method was immunoSEQ multiplex PCR; TCRdb's version includes in-frame clones alone and lacks a portion of them. The table records 200,000 to 250,000 clones, around four fifths of them present only once. Sequencing was performed on PBMCs. Receptor source: a woman aged 40-49 years in good health and CMV-seronegative.

The rearrangement links TRBV11-2 to TRBJ1-6; 10 bases are a match to TRBD1. In germline, CDR1 is SGHAT, CDR2 FQNNGV. The V segment lost 5 bases and the J segment 7 bases; nucleotides outside the gene matches: 8. CDR3 length: 16 amino acids. The CDR3 protein is CASSPGPGQGNSPLHF. CDR3 coding DNA: TGTGCCAGCAGCCCAGGGCCGGGACAGGGGAATTCACCCCTCCACTTT.

This chain joins TRBV6-5 and TRBJ2-2; perhaps TRBD1 as D (5 bases). Germline V gene sequence: CDR1 MNHEY, CDR2 SVGAGI. V shed 6 bases and J shed 2 bases, with 10 bases lying between them. The CDR3 loop spans 14 amino acids. The CDR3 bases are TGTGCCAGCAGGTCAGGGCATAACACCGGGGAGCTGTTTTTT. It translates to CASRSGHNTGELFF.

This sequence joins TRBV5-6 and TRBJ2-2; 8 nucleotides match TRBD1. V trimming: 3 bases; J trimming: 3 bases; junction bases outside the gene matches: 7. This CDR3 has 16 residues. Germline CDR1 SGHDT, CDR2 YYEEEE. The CDR3 DNA reads TGTGCCAGCAGCTATAGCGACAGGGGATACACCGGGGAGCTGTTTTTT. It specifies CASSYSDRGYTGELFF.

This chain uses TRBV7-3 with TRBJ2-2; 9 bases line up with TRBD2. The CDR3 is made up of 14 amino acids. Germline CDR1 is SGHTA and CDR2 is FQGTGA. J lost 5 bases, V lost 2 bases, and 0 bases had no gene match. The CDR3 spells CASSLAGGTGELFF. The CDR3 coding sequence is TGTGCCAGCAGCTTAGCGGGAGGGACCGGGGAGCTGTTTTTT.

The V call is TRBV28, the J call TRBJ1-1; a weak D match, TRBD1 (6 bases). CDR1 and CDR2 (germline): MDHEN, SYDVKM. This CDR3 is 13 amino acids long. V was cut by 8 bases and J by 5 bases, with 15 bases left in between. The CDR3: CASGTGTFTEAFF. DNA of the CDR3: TGTGCCAGCGGGACCGGGACATTTACTGAAGCTTTCTTT.

The V call is TRBV5-5, the J call TRBJ1-1, with 10 positions matching TRBD1. Per the germline V gene, CDR1 is SGHKS and CDR2 is YYEKEE (reference sequence). The CDR3 has 14 amino acids. Unmatched junction bases numbered 5, after V lost 4 bases and J lost 5 bases. The CDR3 DNA follows: TGTGCCAGCAGCCCGGGACAGGGGTGGACTGAAGCTTTCTTT. Its protein is CASSPGQGWTEAFF.

The count of this clone is one. The chain joins TRBV5-1 to TRBJ2-3; TRBD2 is a possible D gene (7 bases). The germline V and J ends were trimmed by 0 bases and 4 bases, with 12 bases remaining between them. The CDR3 is 15 residues long. Germline loops: CDR1 SGHRS, CDR2 YFSETQ. The CDR3 loop reads CASSLEVGGADTQYF. CDR3 DNA sequence: TGCGCCAGCAGCTTGGAGGTAGGGGGGGCAGATACGCAGTATTTT.

This rearrangement joins TRBV7-3 to TRBJ2-3; TRBD2 is a possible D gene (6 bases). V gave up 5 bases and J gave up 1 base, with 10 bases separating them. Germline CDR1 is SGHTA and CDR2 is FQGTGA. The CDR3 has 14 residues. The CDR3 reads CASSLPGGTDTQYF. CDR3 coding DNA: TGTGCCAGCAGCCTACCGGGGGGCACAGATACGCAGTATTTT.

This clone came up once. This chain joins TRBV7-2 and TRBJ2-3, with 7 bases aligning to TRBD1. Germline V gene data show CDR1 as SGHTA and CDR2 as FQGNSA. The CDR3 is 13 residues long. With 5 bases clipped from V and 9 bases from J, the junction kept 8 bases outside the gene matches. As DNA, the CDR3 is TGTGCCAGCAGCCGAGACAGGGTGGCAACGCAGTATTTT. It codes for CASSRDRVATQYF.

The chain combines TRBV2 with TRBJ1-1; TRBD1 is a possible D gene (6 bases). Germline CDR1 is SNHLY and CDR2 is FYNNEI. The CDR3 has 15 residues. V was shortened by 6 bases and J by 4 bases, with 18 bases between the two germline ends. For the CDR3, the DNA is TGTGCCAGCAGCCCCCTGACAGGAATTAGCACTGAAGCTTTCTTT. It specifies CASSPLTGISTEAFF. The variable domain in full, with the rest retrieved from reference TRBV2 and TRBJ1-1, is EPEVTQTPSHQVTQMGQEVILRCVPISNHLYFYWYRQILGQKVEFLVSFYNNEISEKSEIFDDQFSVERPDGSNFTLKIRSTKLEDSAMYFCASSPLTGISTEAFFGQGTRLTVV.

This clone showed up just once. V and J are TRBV5-1 and TRBJ1-1; D remains unclear. In germline, CDR1 is SGHRS, CDR2 YFSETQ. The ends were cut back, 0 bases at V and 5 bases at J, with 17 bases in the middle. CDR3 size: 16 residues. CDR3 residues: CASSLGRNRGGTEAFF. The CDR3 nucleotides read TGCGCCAGCAGCTTGGGAAGAAATCGGGGTGGGACTGAAGCTTTCTTT.

J is TRBJ2-5 and V is TRBV5-4; TRBD2 matches 7 bases. The length of the CDR3 is 15 residues. Per the germline V gene, CDR1 is SGHNT and CDR2 is YYREEE (reference sequence). V shed 4 bases and J 5 bases; nucleotides not matched to a gene: 11. CDR3: CASSPRTSPRETQYF. CDR3 in DNA: TGTGCCAGCAGCCCCAGGACTAGTCCCCGGGAGACCCAGTACTTC.

In regard to this clone: At the DNA level, this CDR3 is encoded by other sequences in the same sample as well. The gene calls are TRBV18 and TRBJ2-7; TRBD2 agrees at 7 bases. V dropped 2 bases and J dropped 5; count of bases not matched to a gene: 0. The CDR3 contains 12 residues. From germline, CDR1 is KGHSH and CDR2 LQKENI. The CDR3 sequence: CASSPSGDEQYF. The CDR3, as DNA: TGTGCCAGCTCACCAAGCGGGGACGAGCAGTACTTC.

The J gene is TRBJ2-2, the V gene TRBV7-9; D may be TRBD1 (5 bases). The CDR3 spans 16 residues. Trimming stripped 1 base from V and 2 bases from J, with 11 bases between. In germline, CDR1 is SEHNR, CDR2 FQNEAQ (reference sequence). The DNA of the CDR3 is TGTGCCAGCAGCTTAGAAGGGGCGCTAAACACCGGGGAGCTGTTTTTT. It specifies CASSLEGALNTGELFF.

The V gene is TRBV10-3, the J gene TRBJ2-1, with 10 bases lining up with TRBD2. Germline CDR1 is ENHRY and CDR2 is SYGVKD. This CDR3 has 18 amino acids. The V gene end was trimmed by 4 bases and the J gene end by 6 bases; junction bases not matched to a gene: 15. This CDR3 is CAISVQLAGAGGPNEQFF. CDR3 in DNA: TGTGCCATCAGTGTACAGCTAGCGGGGGCGGGGGGCCCCAATGAGCAGTTCTTC.

This rearrangement joins TRBV5-6 to TRBJ1-2; 10 nucleotides match TRBD1. CDR3 size: 14 residues. V dropped 0 bases and J dropped 5; count of bases not matched to a gene: 1. Germline V gene data show CDR1 as SGHDT and CDR2 as YYEEEE. The CDR3 spells CASSLGQGAYGYTF. CDR3 bases: TGTGCCAGCAGCTTGGGACAGGGGGCGTATGGCTACACCTTC.

This chain connects TRBV18 to TRBJ2-3; TRBD2 agrees at 11 bases. The CDR3 runs to 16 residues. Germline V gene sequence: CDR1 KGHSH, CDR2 LQKENI. With V trimmed by 6 bases and J by 3 bases, 8 bases remained unmatched. Here the CDR3 reads CASSSLRTSGTDTQYF. The DNA of the CDR3 is TGTGCCAGCTCCTCATTACGGACTAGCGGGACAGATACGCAGTATTTT.

The J gene is TRBJ1-1, the V gene TRBV7-3; D is perhaps TRBD1 (6 bases). The CDR3 has 14 amino acids. Germline loops: CDR1 SGHTA, CDR2 FQGTGA. V was trimmed by 1 base and J by 7 bases, leaving 13 bases between them. Written as DNA, the CDR3 is TGTGCCAGCAGCTTAAGCAGGGACAATGGTGAAGCTTTCTTT. It is translated as CASSLSRDNGEAFF.

This clone was counted only a few times. The genes are TRBV5-5 and TRBJ1-1; D call uncertain. The V gene lost 1 base and the J gene lost 1 base, with 11 bases spanning the gap. Germline CDR1 is SGHKS and CDR2 is YYEKEE (reference sequence). The CDR3 covers 15 residues. CDR3 amino acids: CASSLWVGGNTEAFF. The CDR3 DNA reads as TGTGCCAGCAGCTTGTGGGTCGGCGGGAACACTGAAGCTTTCTTT.

V usage is TRBV11-1 and J usage is TRBJ2-3; TRBD2 matches 11 bases. The length of the CDR3 is 16 residues. The V gene end was trimmed by 5 bases and the J gene end by 3 bases; junction bases not matched to a gene: 7. Germline assignment: CDR1 SGHAT and CDR2 FQDESV (reference sequence). This chain's CDR3 is CASSLGLAGTTDTQYF. CDR3 bases: TGTGCCAGCAGCCTAGGACTAGCGGGTACAACAGATACGCAGTATTTT.

The V call is TRBV9, the J call TRBJ1-1, with 7 bases aligning to TRBD1. With V trimmed by 0 bases and J by 3 bases, 5 bases remained unmatched. The CDR3 is 15 residues long. CDR1 and CDR2 (germline): SGDLS, YYNGEE. The CDR3 protein is CASSVGGTDYTEAFF. The CDR3 DNA is TGTGCCAGCAGCGTAGGTGGGACAGATTACACTGAAGCTTTCTTT.

This chain links TRBV11-3 with TRBJ2-7; no reliable D call. Germline CDR1 reads SGHNT; CDR2 reads YENEEA. The CDR3 sequence is 11 residues long. Trimming took 5 bases from V and 4 from J, leaving 6 bases between them. The CDR3: CASSVLYEQYF. CDR3 nucleotide sequence: TGTGCCAGCAGCGTCCTGTACGAGCAGTACTTC.

The chain joins TRBV18 to TRBJ2-3, with a possible D match to TRBD2 (6 bases). This CDR3 is 13 amino acids long. In germline, CDR1 is KGHSH, CDR2 LQKENI. This CDR3 reads CASGSPHTDTQYF. The CDR3 coding sequence is TGTGCTAGCGGCTCTCCCCACACAGATACGCAGTATTTT.

The chain links TRBV2 to TRBJ2-3, with D perhaps matching TRBD1 (5 bases). Germline V gene lookup returns CDR1 SNHLY and CDR2 FYNNEI. The germline V and J ends were trimmed by 7 bases and 3 bases, with 17 bases remaining between them. The CDR3 is made up of 15 amino acids. CDR3 nucleotides: TGTGCCAGCAACTTGATAGGGGATTCGACAGATACGCAGTATTTT. Protein: CASNLIGDSTDTQYF.